The T cell receptor beta chain under discussion was sequenced for a study of blood T cell repertoires in COVID-19. Across the study: The study drew acute and convalescent COVID-19 samples from the United States, Italy and Spain.

Under the authors' procedure: Estimated nucleated cell counts came from reference gene primer amplification. The method was immunoSEQ multiplex PCR; TCRdb's version includes in-frame clones alone and lacks a portion of them. V, J and clone size are taken as reported in that table, and D and trimming were inferred from the DNA itself. The sample has under 300,000 clones, under 85% seen once. The source material was peripheral blood. The TCR sequence derives from a human donor in a cohort sampled during active COVID-19.

The CDR3 DNA sequence: TGTGCCAGCAGTGCAGGCGTTCCGGCATCGAATGAGCAGTTCTTC. Translating gives CASSAGVPASNEQFF. The chain combines TRBV6-4 with TRBJ2-1; D remains unclear. Germline V gene data show CDR1 as MRHNA and CDR2 as SNTAGT. CDR3 length: 15 residues. V lost 4 bases to trimming and J lost 7 bases, with 17 bases between them.